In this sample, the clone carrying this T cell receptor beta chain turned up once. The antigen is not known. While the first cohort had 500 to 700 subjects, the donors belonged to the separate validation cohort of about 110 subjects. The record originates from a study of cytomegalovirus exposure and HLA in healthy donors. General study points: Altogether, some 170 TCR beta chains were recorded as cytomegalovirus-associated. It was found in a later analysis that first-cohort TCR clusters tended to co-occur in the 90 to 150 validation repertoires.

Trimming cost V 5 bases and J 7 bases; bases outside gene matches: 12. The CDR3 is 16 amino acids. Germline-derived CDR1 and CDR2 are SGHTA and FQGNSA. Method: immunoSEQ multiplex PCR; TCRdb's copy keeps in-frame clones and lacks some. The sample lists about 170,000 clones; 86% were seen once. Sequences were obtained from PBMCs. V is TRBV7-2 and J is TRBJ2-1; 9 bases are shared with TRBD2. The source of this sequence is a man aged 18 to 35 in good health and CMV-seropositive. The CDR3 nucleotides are TGTGCCAGCAGCCTCCAACCGGGACTAGCCGTAAATGAGCAGTTCTTC. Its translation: CASSLQPGLAVNEQFF.